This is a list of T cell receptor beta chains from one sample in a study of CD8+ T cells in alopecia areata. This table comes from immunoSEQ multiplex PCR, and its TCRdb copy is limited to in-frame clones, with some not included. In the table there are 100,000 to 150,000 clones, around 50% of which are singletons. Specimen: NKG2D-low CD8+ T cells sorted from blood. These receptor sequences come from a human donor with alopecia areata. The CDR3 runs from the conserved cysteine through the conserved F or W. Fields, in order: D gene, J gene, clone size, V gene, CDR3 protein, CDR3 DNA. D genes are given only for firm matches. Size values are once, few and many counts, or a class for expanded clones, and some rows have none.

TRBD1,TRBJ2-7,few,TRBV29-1,CSVGGDSYEQYF,TGCAGCGTTGGAGGGGACAGCTACGAGCAGTACTTC
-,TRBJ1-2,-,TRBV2,CASSNYGYTF,TGTGCCAGCTCTAACTATGGCTACACCTTC
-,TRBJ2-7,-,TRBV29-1,CSVERVGSYEQYF,TGCAGCGTTGAACGAGTCGGATCCTACGAGCAGTACTTC
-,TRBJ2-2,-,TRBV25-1,CASSPPDRSSSGELFF,TGTGCCAGCAGTCCTCCGGACCGTAGTTCCTCCGGGGAGCTGTTTTTT
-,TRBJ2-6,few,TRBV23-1,CASSLTLGLPGANVLTF,TGCGCCAGCAGCCTCACATTGGGTCTACCTGGGGCCAACGTCCTGACTTTC
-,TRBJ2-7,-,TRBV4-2,CASSQDSHEQYF,TGTGCCAGCAGCCAAGATTCCCACGAGCAGTACTTC
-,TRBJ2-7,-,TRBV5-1,CASSPSGTEDEQYF,TGCGCCAGCAGCCCCTCCGGGACCGAGGACGAGCAGTACTTC
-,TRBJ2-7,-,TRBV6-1,CASSEADEGHNEQYF,TGTGCCAGCAGTGAAGCCGACGAGGGACACAACGAGCAGTACTTC
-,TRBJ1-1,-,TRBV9,CASSAQNTEAFF,TGTGCCAGCAGCGCCCAGAACACTGAAGCTTTCTTT
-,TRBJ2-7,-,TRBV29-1,CSVGGQRSSYEQYF,TGCAGCGTGGGGGGACAGCGGAGCTCCTACGAGCAGTACTTC
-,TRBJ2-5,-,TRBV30,CAWSSPGPETQYF,TGTGCCTGGAGTAGCCCGGGACCGGAGACCCAGTACTTC
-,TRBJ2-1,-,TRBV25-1,CASSQGSSYNEQFF,TGTGCCAGCAGCCAGGGAAGCTCCTACAATGAGCAGTTCTTC
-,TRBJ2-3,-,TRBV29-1,CSVIGPDTQYF,TGCAGCGTGATTGGCCCAGATACGCAGTATTTT
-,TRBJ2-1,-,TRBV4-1,CASREPQRGGYNEQFF,TGCGCCAGCAGAGAACCCCAACGGGGCGGCTACAATGAGCAGTTCTTC
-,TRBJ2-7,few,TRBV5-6,CASSLTTLGEQYF,TGTGCCAGCAGCTTGACAACCCTGGGGGAGCAGTACTTC
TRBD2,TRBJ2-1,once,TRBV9,CASSMRTSGRYNEQFF,TGTGCCAGCAGCATGCGGACTAGCGGGAGGTACAATGAGCAGTTCTTC
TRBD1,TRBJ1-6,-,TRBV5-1,CASSFRDSENSPLHF,TGCGCCAGCAGCTTCCGGGACAGCGAAAATTCACCCCTCCACTTT
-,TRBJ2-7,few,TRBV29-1,CSVELVRGEQYF,TGCAGCGTTGAGCTCGTCCGAGGGGAGCAGTACTTC
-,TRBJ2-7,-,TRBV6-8,CASRPPGTAYEQYF,TGTGCCAGCAGGCCCCCCGGGACGGCTTACGAGCAGTACTTC
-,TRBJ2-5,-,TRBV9,CARRADTQETQYF,TGTGCCCGGAGAGCGGACACTCAAGAGACCCAGTACTTC
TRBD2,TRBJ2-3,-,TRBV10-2,CASSPTSGGADTQYF,TGCGCCAGCAGTCCGACTAGCGGGGGGGCAGATACGCAGTATTTT
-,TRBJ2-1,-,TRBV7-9,CASSLGSLEQFF,TGTGCCAGCAGCTTAGGTAGTTTGGAGCAGTTCTTC
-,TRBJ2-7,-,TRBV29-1,CSVEVGDNPYEQYF,TGCAGCGTTGAAGTTGGGGACAATCCATACGAGCAGTACTTC
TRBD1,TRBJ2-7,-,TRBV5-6,CASSYGTGGDQANF,TGTGCCAGCAGCTACGGGACAGGGGGCGATCAGGCGAATTTC
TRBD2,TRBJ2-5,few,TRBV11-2,CASSRLAGQETQYF,TGTGCCAGCAGCAGACTAGCGGGACAAGAGACCCAGTACTTC
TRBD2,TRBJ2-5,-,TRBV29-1,CSVGVSGRVQETQYF,TGCAGCGTTGGGGTTAGCGGGAGGGTCCAAGAGACCCAGTACTTC
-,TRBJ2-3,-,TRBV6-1,CASSEEDFSLDTQYF,TGTGCCAGCAGTGAGGAGGACTTCTCCCTAGATACGCAGTATTTT
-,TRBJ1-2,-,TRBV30,CAYSLEGRGNYGYTF,TGTGCCTACTCCCTCGAAGGCAGGGGTAACTATGGCTACACCTTC
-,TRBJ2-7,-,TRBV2,CASSPGSYEQYF,TGTGCCAGCAGCCCCGGCTCCTACGAGCAGTACTTC
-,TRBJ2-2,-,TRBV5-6,CASSWGTVNTGELFF,TGTGCCAGCAGCTGGGGGACGGTGAACACCGGGGAGCTGTTTTTT
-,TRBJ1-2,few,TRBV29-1,CSVAPPNGGNGYTF,TGCAGCGTTGCCCCTCCGAATGGGGGAAATGGCTACACCTTC
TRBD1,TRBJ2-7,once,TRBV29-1,CSVITGVGEQYF,TGCAGCGTTATCACAGGGGTAGGCGAGCAGTACTTC
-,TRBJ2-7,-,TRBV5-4,CASSLAGFYEQYF,TGTGCCAGCAGCTTGGCCGGATTTTACGAGCAGTACTTC
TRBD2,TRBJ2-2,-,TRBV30,CAWVPGTSGGELFF,TGTGCCTGGGTCCCCGGGACTAGCGGGGGAGAGCTGTTTTTT
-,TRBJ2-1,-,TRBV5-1,CASSLVGYNEQFF,TGCGCCAGCAGCTTGGTTGGGTACAATGAGCAGTTCTTC
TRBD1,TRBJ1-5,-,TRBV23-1,CASSLPRDRGDQPQHF,TGCGCCAGCAGTCTTCCCCGGGACAGGGGAGATCAGCCCCAGCATTTT
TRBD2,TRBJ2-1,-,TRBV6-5,CASSLAGSSYNEQFF,TGTGCCAGCAGCTTAGCGGGGAGCTCCTACAATGAGCAGTTCTTC
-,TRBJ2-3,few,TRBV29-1,CSVETQLESQYF,TGCAGCGTCGAAACCCAACTAGAATCGCAGTATTTT
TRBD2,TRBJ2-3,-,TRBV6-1,CASSTASGGGDTQYF,TGTGCCAGCAGTACGGCTAGCGGAGGAGGGGATACGCAGTATTTT
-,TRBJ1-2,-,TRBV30,CAWEMGANYGYTF,TGTGCCTGGGAAATGGGGGCTAACTATGGCTACACCTTC
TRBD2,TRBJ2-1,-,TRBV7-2,CASSGSGGALHEQFF,TGTGCCAGCAGCGGTAGCGGGGGGGCTCTACATGAGCAGTTCTTC
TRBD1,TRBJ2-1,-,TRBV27,CASSSDRGYEQFF,TGTGCCAGCAGTTCGGACAGGGGCTATGAGCAGTTCTTC
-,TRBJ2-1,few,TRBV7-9,CASSLDDHPYNEQFF,TGTGCCAGCAGCTTAGACGACCACCCATACAATGAGCAGTTCTTC
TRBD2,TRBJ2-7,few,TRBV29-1,CSIPGLSYEQYF,TGCAGCATCCCGGGACTAAGCTACGAGCAGTACTTC
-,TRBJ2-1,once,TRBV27,CASSFPQSGSSYNEQFF,TGTGCCAGCAGTTTCCCCCAGAGCGGCAGCTCCTACAATGAGCAGTTCTTC
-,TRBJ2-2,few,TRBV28,CASRNTGELFF,TGTGCTAGCAGGAACACCGGGGAGCTGTTTTTT
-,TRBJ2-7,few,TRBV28,CASSFPPPRDRTRYEQYF,TGTGCCAGCAGTTTTCCCCCTCCTCGAGACAGGACCCGTTACGAGCAGTACTTC
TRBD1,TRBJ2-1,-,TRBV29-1,CSVLTGIDEQFF,TGCAGCGTCCTGACAGGGATCGATGAGCAGTTCTTC
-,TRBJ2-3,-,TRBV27,CASSATDTQYF,TGTGCCAGCAGTGCCACAGATACGCAGTATTTT
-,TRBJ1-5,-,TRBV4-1,CASSQTLSRGFGNQPQHF,TGCGCCAGCAGCCAAACGTTAAGCAGGGGCTTTGGCAATCAGCCCCAGCATTTT
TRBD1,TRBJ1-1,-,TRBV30,CAWSLGQGGTEAFF,TGTGCCTGGAGCCTTGGACAGGGGGGCACTGAAGCTTTCTTT
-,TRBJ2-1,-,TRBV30,CAWSVQIDEQFF,TGTGCCTGGAGTGTACAGATCGATGAGCAGTTCTTC
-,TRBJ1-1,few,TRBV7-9,CASSDRREDTEAFF,TGTGCCAGCAGCGATAGGCGGGAGGACACTGAAGCTTTCTTT
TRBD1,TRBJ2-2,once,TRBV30,CAWSPGGMHTGELFF,TGTGCCTGGAGTCCAGGGGGCATGCACACCGGGGAGCTGTTTTTT
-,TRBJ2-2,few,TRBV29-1,CSVDLTGELFF,TGCAGCGTGGACTTAACCGGGGAGCTGTTTTTT
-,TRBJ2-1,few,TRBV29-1,CSVDGNEQFF,TGCAGCGTTGACGGGAACGAGCAGTTCTTC
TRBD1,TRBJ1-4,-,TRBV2,CAGDRGNEKLFF,TGTGCCGGGGACAGGGGGAATGAAAAACTGTTTTTT
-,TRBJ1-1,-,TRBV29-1,CSVEASFRGEAFF,TGCAGCGTTGAAGCGAGTTTCCGGGGCGAAGCTTTCTTT
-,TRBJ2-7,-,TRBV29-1,CSVQGGVSSYEQYF,TGCAGCGTTCAAGGCGGGGTCAGCTCCTACGAGCAGTACTTC
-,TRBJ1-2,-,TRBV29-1,CSVPTVYGYTF,TGCAGCGTCCCGACAGTTTATGGCTACACCTTC